One sample yielded the 25 T cell receptor beta chains listed below, sequenced in a study of blood T cell repertoires in COVID-19. Clones were sequenced by immunoSEQ multiplex PCR, and TCRdb holds only the in-frame ones, with some missing. The sample lists 380,000 or so clones, approximately 86% occurring once. Specimen: peripheral blood. Receptors were obtained from a woman aged 55-75 years with COVID-19, enrolled during active disease.

The chain links TRBV4-2 to TRBJ1-4; the D gene is possibly TRBD1 (6 bases). Germline loops: CDR1 LGHNA, CDR2 YNFKEQ. The CDR3 is 19 residues long. Trimming took 6 bases from V and 0 from J, leaving 23 bases between them. CDR3 amino acids: CASRGGTTGQLATNEKLFF. The CDR3 DNA follows: TGTGCCAGCAGGGGGGGGACGACAGGACAACTGGCAACTAATGAAAAACTGTTTTTT.

This sequence joins TRBV15 and TRBJ2-2; 7 bases fit TRBD2. Germline V gives CDR1 LNHNV, CDR2 YYDKDF (reference sequence). V lost 1 base, J lost 1 base, and 6 bases stayed unmatched. This CDR3 has 17 residues. The CDR3 loop is CATSRGGGVGNTGELFF. DNA for the CDR3: TGTGCCACCAGCAGAGGGGGAGGGGTAGGGAACACCGGGGAGCTGTTTTTT.

The table lists this clone with a count of one. This chain uses TRBV11-1 with TRBJ2-5; 7 nucleotides align to TRBD1. CDR1 and CDR2 from the germline V gene are SGHAT and FQDESV (reference sequence). V was pared by 0 bases and J by 5 bases, with 0 bases of the junction left unmatched. The CDR3 sequence is 13 residues long. In DNA form, the CDR3 reads TGTGCCAGCAGCTTAGCAGGGGGCGAGACCCAGTACTTC. It translates to CASSLAGGETQYF. Variable domain in full (rest from reference TRBV11-1 and TRBJ2-5): EAEVAQSPRYKITEKSQAVAFWCDPISGHATLYWYRQILGQGPELLVQFQDESVVDDSQLPKDRFSAERLKGVDSTLKIQPAELGDSAMYLCASSLAGGETQYFGPGTRLLVL.

This clone was picked up a small number of times. The chain is built from TRBV4-1 and TRBJ1-2, with D possibly TRBD1 on 6 matching bases. Germline assignment: CDR1 MGHRA and CDR2 YSYEKL. V gave up 0 bases and J gave up 7 bases, with 15 bases separating them. This CDR3 has 15 residues. Here the CDR3 reads CASSQDYLGGSGYTF. As DNA, the CDR3 is TGCGCCAGCAGCCAAGATTACCTAGGGGGTTCTGGCTACACCTTC.

This rearrangement joins TRBV14 to TRBJ2-7, with D perhaps matching TRBD1 (7 bases). This CDR3 comprises 13 residues. CDR1 SGHDN and CDR2 FVKESK come from the germline V gene. Trimming cost V 4 bases and J 3 bases, with 10 bases left between them. This CDR3 reads CASSRGDSYEQYF. CDR3 nucleotide sequence: TGTGCCAGCAGCCGCGGGGACAGCTACGAGCAGTACTTC.

The chain recombines TRBV6-2 or TRBV6-3 with TRBJ2-1; tentatively, D is TRBD1 (5 bases). Trimming took off 5 bases at V and 2 bases at J, with 16 bases between the two ends. CDR1 is MNHEY and CDR2 is SVGEGT in the germline V gene. The CDR3 sequence is 16 residues long. The CDR3 DNA reads as TGTGCCAGCAGTCCAGGGTTCCCTCCTACCTACAATGAGCAGTTCTTC. Amino acid sequence: CASSPGFPPTYNEQFF.

There are a few counts of this clone. J is TRBJ2-3 and V is TRBV11-2; the match to TRBD1 covers 7 bases. The V and J ends lost 3 bases and 7 bases, in that order; junction bases with no gene match: 7. This CDR3 is 14 amino acids long. Germline assignment: CDR1 SGHAT and CDR2 FQNNGV. The chain's CDR3 is CASSFTGVRNTQYF. CDR3 DNA: TGTGCCAGCAGCTTTACAGGGGTTCGAAATACGCAGTATTTT.

In the case of this clone: One junction end does not reproduce the germline sequence, and a read error may be involved. The gene calls are TRBV6-2 or TRBV6-3 and TRBJ2-7; D uncertain. Looked up from germline, CDR1 is MNHEY and CDR2 is SVGEGT. CDR3 size: 12 residues. The CDR3 reads CAISTGSYEQYF. The CDR3 nucleotides read TGTGCCATCAGTACGGGTTCCTACGAGCAGTACTTC.

The chain is built from TRBV7-3 and TRBJ1-1; weak D call: TRBD1 (6 bases). Per germline, CDR1 SGHTA and CDR2 FQGTGA. The CDR3 has 13 residues. V lost 5 bases, J lost 2 bases, and 9 bases lay in between. The CDR3, as DNA: TGTGCCAGCAGCAAACAGGGAAACACTGAAGCTTTCTTT. Translated: CASSKQGNTEAFF. Together with reference TRBV7-3 and TRBJ1-1, the CDR3 gives the full variable domain: GAGVSQTPSNKVTEKGKYVELRCDPISGHTALYWYRQSLGQGPEFLIYFQGTGAADDSGLPNDRFFAVRPEGSVSTLKIQRTERGDSAVYLCASSKQGNTEAFFGQGTRLTVV.

This chain uses TRBV5-6 with TRBJ2-5, with D hard to call. V lost 2 bases, J lost 1 base, and 12 bases lay in between. Germline assignment: CDR1 SGHDT and CDR2 YYEEEE. The CDR3 sequence is 15 residues long. The CDR3 loop is CASSLRVAGQETQYF. The DNA for the CDR3 is TGTGCCAGCAGCTTACGGGTTGCTGGCCAAGAGACCCAGTACTTC.

V and J are TRBV2 and TRBJ1-1; maybe TRBD1 (5 bases). CDR3 size: 14 residues. Germline CDR1 is SNHLY and CDR2 is FYNNEI. With 3 bases removed from V and 9 bases from J, the gap between germline ends came to 17 bases. The CDR3 DNA reads TGTGCCAGCAGTGATGGAGGGGTCCCCTTACAAGCTTTCTTT. Its protein is CASSDGGVPLQAFF. The full variable domain, rest sourced from reference TRBV2 and TRBJ1-1, is EPEVTQTPSHQVTQMGQEVILRCVPISNHLYFYWYRQILGQKVEFLVSFYNNEISEKSEIFDDQFSVERPDGSNFTLKIRSTKLEDSAMYFCASSDGGVPLQAFFGQGTRLTVV.

The chain joins TRBV30 to TRBJ1-1; 8 bases match TRBD1. From germline, CDR1 is GTSNPN and CDR2 SVGIG (reference sequence). CDR3 length: 12 residues. V was clipped by 3 bases and J by 11 bases; unmatched bases: 8. The CDR3 DNA follows: TGTGCCTGGAGCTTGGACAGGGTCGGGGCTTTCTTT. It specifies CAWSLDRVGAFF.

The V gene is TRBV4-2, the J gene TRBJ1-1, with 7 bases that match TRBD1. The J segment lost 2 bases and the V segment lost 4 bases, leaving 7 bases of the junction unmatched. The CDR3 covers 15 residues. The germline gives CDR1 LGHNA, CDR2 YNFKEQ. CDR3 DNA sequence: TGTGCCAGCAGCCCACCCGACAGGGATAACACTGAAGCTTTCTTT. Its translation is CASSPPDRDNTEAFF.

With regard to this clone: Other DNA sequences in the same sample also yield this CDR3. The J gene is TRBJ2-1, the V gene TRBV5-1; TRBD2 matches at 8 bases. Trimming took 0 bases from V and 4 from J; bases not matched to a gene: 3. The CDR3 has 15 amino acids. Germline CDR1 and CDR2: SGHRS and YFSETQ. The CDR3 DNA reads TGCGCCAGCAGCTTGGTGACGGGGGGGTACAATGAGCAGTTCTTC. Translating it yields CASSLVTGGYNEQFF.

Comments on this clone: Other DNA sequences within the sample encode an identical CDR3. The genes are TRBV9 and TRBJ1-1; D unresolved. This CDR3 is built from 13 residues. Trimming took off 2 bases at V and 1 base at J, with 6 bases between the two ends. CDR1 is SGDLS and CDR2 is YYNGEE in the germline V gene. CDR3 sequence (DNA): TGTGCCAGCAGCGTTGGGAGGAACACTGAAGCTTTCTTT. This gives the protein CASSVGRNTEAFF.

The chain recombines TRBV9 with TRBJ1-2; a weak D match, TRBD1 (5 bases). This CDR3 has 15 amino acids. V was shortened by 0 bases and J by 7 bases, with 16 bases between the two germline ends. Germline lookup yields CDR1 SGDLS and CDR2 YYNGEE. CDR3 coding DNA: TGTGCCAGCAGCGTAGGAAGCCAGGGCAAGGGTGGCTACACCTTC. This sequence encodes CASSVGSQGKGGYTF.

J is TRBJ1-1 and V is TRBV6-2 or TRBV6-3; the D is unclear. Germline assignment: CDR1 MNHEY and CDR2 SVGEGT. Trimming cost V 0 bases and J 10 bases, with 15 bases left between them. CDR3 length equals 14 residues. CDR3 sequence: CASSYSIQAFRAFF. In DNA form, the CDR3 reads TGTGCCAGCAGTTACTCGATTCAGGCCTTTCGAGCTTTCTTT.

This sequence joins TRBV6-2 or TRBV6-3 and TRBJ2-5; D is uncertain. Between the trimmed V and J ends, which lost 2 bases and 5 bases, there was a span of 9 bases. This CDR3 is built from 13 residues. The germline gives CDR1 MNHEY, CDR2 SVGEGT. The chain's CDR3 is CASSYASRETQYF. In DNA form, the CDR3 reads TGTGCCAGCAGTTACGCGTCGCGGGAGACCCAGTACTTC.

V and J are TRBV3-1 (or the pseudogene TRBV3-2) and TRBJ1-5; 9 bases agree with TRBD1. There are 16 residues in the CDR3. Germline V lookup: CDR1 LGHDT, CDR2 YNNKEL (reference sequence). Trimming took 4 bases from V and 5 from J; bases not matched to a gene: 9. CDR3: CASSLSGTGIHQPQHF. DNA for the CDR3: TGTGCCAGCAGCCTGTCCGGGACAGGGATCCATCAGCCCCAGCATTTT.

The genes are TRBV15 and TRBJ2-1; D is perhaps TRBD2 (7 bases). This CDR3 contains 16 residues. Germline-derived CDR1 and CDR2 are LNHNV and YYDKDF (reference sequence). V dropped 5 bases and J dropped 3 bases, with 17 bases sitting between them. The CDR3 DNA sequence: TGTGCCACCAGCCGCCAGAAGGGGGGGGACTACAATGAGCAGTTCTTC. Amino acid sequence: CATSRQKGGDYNEQFF.

V usage is TRBV4-2 and J usage is TRBJ1-1; D may be TRBD1 (5 bases). The CDR3 contains 14 residues. The V and J ends lost 1 base and 11 bases respectively, with 17 bases between them. CDR1 is LGHNA and CDR2 is YNFKEQ in the germline V gene. Here the CDR3 reads CASSQAGEPPDAFF. DNA of the CDR3: TGTGCCAGCAGCCAAGCGGGGGAACCACCCGACGCTTTCTTT.

This clone has just one count. The V and J genes are TRBV3-1 (or the pseudogene TRBV3-2) and TRBJ2-3; D possibly corresponds to TRBD2 (6 bases). This CDR3 has 15 residues. The ends were cut back, 1 base at V and 4 bases at J, with 12 bases in the middle. CDR1 is LGHDT, CDR2 YNNKEL, per germline (reference sequence). The CDR3 nucleotides read TGTGCCAGCAGCCAAGGACTAGTCTCGGCAGATACGCAGTATTTT. Amino acids: CASSQGLVSADTQYF.

V is TRBV7-2 and J is TRBJ2-3; 9 bases line up with TRBD2. Germline CDR1 is SGHTA and CDR2 is FQGNSA. This CDR3 comprises 17 residues. The junction had 11 bases not matched to a gene; V was cut back by 5 bases and J by 2 bases. CDR3 sequence: CASSTDVAGEDTDTQYF. In DNA, the CDR3 is TGTGCCAGCAGCACCGACGTAGCGGGGGAGGACACAGATACGCAGTATTTT.

This clone was observed a handful of times. The chain links TRBV3-1 (or the pseudogene TRBV3-2) to TRBJ1-5, with 7 bases matching TRBD1. J gave up 2 bases and V 8 bases, and 0 bases lay outside the gene matches. This CDR3 is built from 12 residues. CDR1 and CDR2 (germline): LGHDT, YNNKEL (reference sequence). CDR3 protein: CASGQGNQPQHF. CDR3 nucleotides: TGTGCCAGCGGACAGGGCAATCAGCCCCAGCATTTT.

This chain uses TRBV15 with TRBJ1-3; D is perhaps TRBD1 (6 bases). Germline-derived CDR1 and CDR2 are LNHNV and YYDKDF (reference sequence). This CDR3 spans 14 amino acids. The germline V and J ends were trimmed by 0 bases and 15 bases, with 18 bases remaining between them. The chain's CDR3 is CATSRDRPGDLEYF. The CDR3 DNA reads TGTGCCACCAGCAGAGATAGGCCAGGGGATTTAGAATATTTT.